Each of the 6 T cell receptor beta chains below was sequenced from the same sample in a study of tissue T cells after allogeneic stem cell transplantation. Regarding time point: mouse harvest day 7 after allogeneic transplant. Tail vein injection delivered 10^7 T-cell-depleted bone marrow cells and 10^6 splenic CD5+ T cells. Method: immunoSEQ multiplex PCR; TCRdb's copy keeps in-frame clones and lacks some. The table shows some 2,200 clones, with 55% to 65% occurring only once. Sample: spleen. These receptors all come from a female BALB/c mouse given C57BL/6 T cells with graft-versus-host disease after an allogeneic hematopoietic cell transplant.

On this clone: These gene names are mouse names. With the read ending 1 residue before the CDR3 end, the germline J gene is used to fill in that end. J is TRBJ2-1 and V is TRBV4; TRBD2 matches 7 bases. Germline assignment: CDR1 LGHDT and CDR2 YNNKQL (reference sequence). The CDR3 loop spans 15 amino acids. With V trimmed by 4 bases and J by 4 bases, 7 bases remained unmatched. The sequenced part of the CDR3 DNA is TGTGCCAGCAGCTCCCGGGGGGGGGTGTATGCTGAGCAGTTC. As protein: CASSSRGGVYAEQF. In full, the CDR3 is CASSSRGGVYAEQFF. The full variable domain, rest sourced from reference TRBV4 and TRBJ2-1, is ETAVFQTPNYHVTQVGNEVSFNCKQTLGHDTMYWYKQDSKKLLKIMFSYNNKQLIVNETVPRRFSPQSSDKAHLNLRIKSVEPEDSAVYLCASSSRGGVYAEQFFGPGTRLTVL.

Worth noting for this clone: Gene names are mouse gene names. The read halts 1 residue ahead of the CDR3 end, with the missing end drawn from the germline J gene. This chain uses TRBV12-1 with TRBJ2-7; TRBD2 agrees at 7 bases. The CDR3 sequence is 12 residues long. V dropped 0 bases and J dropped 6; count of bases not matched to a gene: 1. Germline V gene data show CDR1 as SGHSN and CDR2 as HYEKVE. This chain's CDR3 is CASSLLGVEQYF. The covered CDR3 bases are TGTGCCAGCTCTCTCCTGGGGGTTGAACAGTAC.

The table lists this clone with a few counts. The genes are named according to mouse. The CDR3 extends 1 residue past the end of the read, so its final part is completed from the germline J gene. The rearrangement uses TRBV2 and TRBJ2-4; TRBD1 or TRBD2 may be the D gene (5 bases each). Trimming removed 0 bases from V and 0 bases from J, with 10 bases in between. The germline V gene has CDR1 LGHNA and CDR2 YSYQKL. CDR3 length: 16 amino acids. The CDR3 is CASSQDTGLSQNTLYF. The part of the CDR3 DNA that was read is TGTGCCAGCAGCCAAGATACGGGGCTTAGTCAAAACACCTTGTAC. The full variable domain, in which reference TRBV2 and TRBJ2-4 provide the parts outside the CDR3, is DPKIIQKPKYLVAVTGSEKILICEQYLGHNAMYWYRQSAKKPLEFMFSYSYQKLMDNQTASSRFQPQSSKKNHLDLQITALKPDDSATYFCASSQDTGLSQNTLYFGAGTRLSVL.

Notes on this clone: Mouse names are used for the genes. The CDR3: CGAGPGQGQDTQYF. The DNA read from the CDR3 is TGTGGTGCTGGTCCGGGACAGGGGCAAGACACCCAGTAC. The rearrangement links TRBV20 to TRBJ2-5; 10 nucleotides line up with TRBD1. The CDR3 end lies 1 residue beyond the end of the read and is filled in from the germline J gene. V trimming: 5 bases; J trimming: 3 bases; junction bases outside the gene matches: 5. The CDR3 contains 14 residues. Germline CDR1 reads GFQATS; CDR2 reads STVNSAI.

Of note for this clone: Germline and genes here are mouse. The missing CDR3 end, 1 residue past where the read stops, is filled in from the germline J gene. This chain links TRBV13-3 with TRBJ1-2; D call uncertain. V was shortened by 2 bases and J by 0 bases, with 8 bases between the two germline ends. From germline, CDR1 is NNHDY and CDR2 SYVADS. The CDR3 runs to 14 residues. The CDR3 region is CASSEQNSNSDYTF. The sequenced part of the CDR3 DNA is TGTGCCAGCAGTGAACAGAATTCAAACTCCGACTACACC.

Regarding this clone: Genes here carry mouse names. The CDR3 is cut off 1 residue early in the read; its end comes from the germline J gene. The same CDR3 can be traced to other DNA sequences in this sample. The chain couples TRBV4 to TRBJ2-7; no firm D call. Germline V lookup: CDR1 LGHDT, CDR2 YNNKQL (reference sequence). Deletions cut 5 bases from V and 4 bases from J, with 3 bases between. The CDR3 has 10 residues. The part of the CDR3 DNA that was read is TGTGCCAGCAGCCGTTATGAACAGTAC. It codes for CASSRYEQY. The whole CDR3 protein reads CASSRYEQYF.